The 8 T cell receptor beta chains given below trace back to one sample, sequenced in a study of blood T cells in healthy people across ages. A second PCR, run for 7 to 11 cycles, used a sample-barcoded 5' primer plus a J-beta primer mix. Each CDR3 protein is one row after TCRdb ran MiXCR on the 5' RACE reads. The table records approximately 810,000 distinct CDR3 sequences, 29% of them present only once. The sample comprised blood. These receptors were collected from a woman aged 80 or over in good health.

This clonotype was seen only a few times. This chain joins TRBV14 and TRBJ2-5; perhaps D is TRBD1 or TRBD2 (5 bases each). The CDR3 extends over 14 amino acids. V dropped 1 base and J dropped 6 bases, with 12 bases sitting between them. Germline assignment: CDR1 SGHDN and CDR2 FVKESK. As DNA, the CDR3 is TGTGCCAGCAGCCAAGGACCGGGACGAAAGACCCAGTACTTC. It specifies CASSQGPGRKTQYF.

At least ten counts were recorded for this clonotype. The V gene is TRBV7-2, the J gene TRBJ2-5; D may be TRBD2 (6 bases). Per germline, CDR1 SGHTA and CDR2 FQGNSA. CDR3 length: 14 residues. V lost 3 bases, J lost 11 bases, and 19 bases lay in between. CDR3 nucleotide sequence: TGTGCCAGCAGCTTGGACGGGACTCGTAGTAGGCAGTACTTC. As protein: CASSLDGTRSRQYF.

The chain has TRBV12-3 or TRBV12-4 and TRBJ1-2; D might be TRBD1 (5 bases). V lost 10 bases, J lost 2 bases, and 14 bases lay in between. This CDR3 region has 13 residues. The CDR3 nucleotides read TGTGCCACAGGGCGGGCCGAGAACTATGGCTACACCTTC. Encoded protein: CATGRAENYGYTF.

In this sample, this clonotype turned up many times. The chain is built from TRBV12-3 or TRBV12-4 and TRBJ2-4, with a possible D match to TRBD1 (6 bases). Trimming shortened V by 5 bases and J by 1 base, and 12 bases separated the two germline ends. The length of the CDR3 is 15 residues. CDR3 protein: CASSKQGNAKNIQYF. As DNA, the CDR3 is TGTGCCAGCAGTAAACAGGGTAACGCCAAAAACATTCAGTACTTC.

This clonotype has ten or more counts. This chain connects TRBV7-9 to TRBJ2-7; 10 bases align to TRBD1. The CDR3 is 16 amino acids. Germline CDR1 and CDR2: SEHNR and FQNEAQ (reference sequence). Trimming removed 5 bases from V and 2 bases from J; junction bases left unmatched: 9. The CDR3 coding sequence is TGTGCCAGCAGCCCGTCGTTGGGACAGGGGACCTACGAGCAGTACTTC. It translates to CASSPSLGQGTYEQYF.

This clonotype was observed at least ten times. The chain joins TRBV6-6 to TRBJ1-4, with D possibly being TRBD1 (6 bases). The germline CDR1 and CDR2 sequences are MNHNY and SVGAGI (reference sequence). This CDR3 spans 14 amino acids. Trimming shortened V by 2 bases and J by 4 bases, and 8 bases separated the two germline ends. The CDR3 here is CASSYLQGNEKLFF. The CDR3 region has the DNA TGTGCCAGCAGTTACCTACAGGGTAATGAAAAACTGTTTTTT.

This clonotype was seen ten or more times. The genes are TRBV6-5 and TRBJ2-7; D ambiguous. V lost 4 bases, J lost 1 base, and 11 bases lay in between. CDR3 length equals 14 residues. Per the germline V gene, CDR1 is MNHEY and CDR2 is SVGAGI. As DNA, the CDR3 is TGTGCCAGCAGTTCAAAGGGCCCGTCCTACGAGCAGTACTTC. Translating it yields CASSSKGPSYEQYF.

V is TRBV18 and J is TRBJ1-1; weak D call: TRBD1 (6 bases). The CDR3 extends over 18 amino acids. Germline lookup yields CDR1 KGHSH and CDR2 LQKENI. Trimming took 0 bases from V and 1 from J, leaving 18 bases between them. Here the CDR3 DNA reads TGTGCCAGCTCACCACCGGGGAGACAGGTCCGCGAGAACACTGAAGCTTTCTTT. This gives the protein CASSPPGRQVRENTEAFF.